Listed below are T cell receptor beta chains from one sample, sequenced in a study of T cell repertoires in cytomegalovirus infection. TCRdb independently ran MiXCR on the reads; one entry per CDR3 protein. Of roughly 310,000 distinct CDR3 sequences listed, roughly a sixth are singletons. Sample: PBMCs. The receptor source for this set is a human donor in good health (CMV status not recorded). Some clones in this sample may be carry-over from other donors' samples. The conserved cysteine and the conserved F or W are not part of the CDR3 here.

V	J	CDR3
TRBV7-8	TRBJ1-5	ASSPHGQGGQPQH
TRBV4-1	TRBJ2-7	ASSQEVSLAGAYEQY
TRBV12-3/TRBV12-4	TRBJ2-1	ASSTGQGYNEQF
TRBV6-2/TRBV6-3	TRBJ1-4	ASSYDGATNEKLF
TRBV12-3/TRBV12-4	TRBJ1-6	ASSLGGTVSSPLH
TRBV7-9	TRBJ1-2	ASSTPTGLDYGYT
TRBV29-1	TRBJ2-3	SVGLAGASTDTQY
TRBV12-5	TRBJ2-3	ASGLDPSGGLGDTQY
TRBV5-1	TRBJ2-1	ASSPRDRVLAGKARTYNEQF
TRBV5-1	TRBJ2-1	ASSGTGPWDEQF
TRBV20-1	TRBJ2-7	SLAGGNYEQY
TRBV6-5	TRBJ1-5	ASSYRSDEKNQPQH
TRBV7-3	TRBJ2-2	ASSLYPRDSNTGELF
TRBV20-1	TRBJ2-3	SARTLDRGHSTDTQY